Presented here are 23 T cell receptor beta chains from one specimen sequenced in a study of graft-versus-host responses after intestinal transplantation. No antigen is known for these receptors. Repertoires were generated with immunoSEQ multiplex PCR, while TCRdb's copy carries only in-frame clones and drops some. The sample has about 88,000 clones, approximately 90% seen once; the top ten hold 0.35%. The sequenced sample was unstimulated CD4+ T cells sorted from spleen or lymph node cells, obtained before transplant. Receptors were obtained from a human donor who was the organ donor for an intestinal transplant.

Worth noting for this clone: Other DNA sequences in this sample translate to the same CDR3. The chain links TRBV5-1 to TRBJ2-5; D gene uncertain. Germline CDR1 is SGHRS and CDR2 is YFSETQ. CDR3 length: 11 residues. V was pared by 4 bases and J by 2 bases, with 3 bases between. The DNA for the CDR3 is TGCGCCAGCAGCCAGCAAGAGACCCAGTACTTC. Its translation is CASSQQETQYF.

The chain recombines TRBV18 with TRBJ2-2; D unclear. Trimming removed 4 bases at V and 0 bases at J, with 9 bases between. The CDR3 extends over 15 amino acids. The V gene's germline CDR1 is KGHSH and CDR2 LQKENI. This CDR3 is CASSLGTANTGELFF. CDR3 nucleotide sequence: TGTGCCAGCTCACTTGGTACTGCGAACACCGGGGAGCTGTTTTTT.

The rearrangement uses TRBV5-4 and TRBJ2-3, with TRBD1 matching 7 bases. Unmatched junction bases numbered 4, after V lost 3 bases and J lost 0 bases. The CDR3 has 15 amino acids. Germline-derived CDR1 and CDR2 are SGHNT and YYREEE (reference sequence). This CDR3 reads CASSWNRGSTDTQYF. CDR3 nucleotides: TGTGCCAGCAGCTGGAACAGGGGCAGCACAGATACGCAGTATTTT.

The chain is built from TRBV7-3 and TRBJ2-3; weak D call: TRBD2 (7 bases). Trimming cost V 2 bases and J 6 bases, with 15 bases left between them. The CDR3 totals 15 residues. Germline V gives CDR1 SGHTA, CDR2 FQGTGA. The CDR3 spells CASSLFWGGQDTQYF. The CDR3 region has the DNA TGTGCCAGCAGCTTATTTTGGGGGGGGCAGGATACGCAGTATTTT.

This clone was found a few times. J is TRBJ2-7 and V is TRBV10-3, with a weak D call TRBD1 (5 bases). Trimming pared 5 bases from V and 6 bases from J, leaving 8 bases between. CDR1 and CDR2 (germline): ENHRY, SYGVKD. The CDR3 length is 11 residues. CDR3 DNA: TGTGCCATCAGTACCACAGGCGAGCAGTACTTC. It yields the protein CAISTTGEQYF.

The genes are TRBV30 and TRBJ2-3, with 10 nucleotides matching TRBD2. Per germline, CDR1 GTSNPN and CDR2 SVGIG (reference sequence). The CDR3 runs 15 residues. V dropped 3 bases and J dropped 2; count of bases not matched to a gene: 5. The CDR3 reads CAWRTLAGATDTQYF. CDR3 in DNA: TGTGCCTGGAGGACCCTAGCGGGGGCCACAGATACGCAGTATTTT.

The chain recombines TRBV6-5 with TRBJ1-1; 9 bases match TRBD1. Trimming cost V 5 bases and J 4 bases; bases outside gene matches: 8. Looked up from germline, CDR1 is MNHEY and CDR2 is SVGAGI. This CDR3 has 15 amino acids. This chain's CDR3 is CASSPWDRDVTEAFF. CDR3 nucleotide sequence: TGTGCCAGCAGTCCTTGGGACAGGGATGTCACTGAAGCTTTCTTT.

The J gene is TRBJ2-3, the V gene TRBV14; 7 bases agree with TRBD1. The CDR3 is made up of 15 amino acids. Losses at the gene ends were 4 bases for V and 2 bases for J; bases not matched to a gene: 6. The germline gives CDR1 SGHDN, CDR2 FVKESK. CDR3 in DNA: TGTGCCAGCAGCCCACGGGACAGATACACAGATACGCAGTATTTT. It codes for CASSPRDRYTDTQYF.

The chain couples TRBV11-3 to TRBJ2-4; no clear D. V was pared by 5 bases and J by 4 bases, with 9 bases between. The CDR3 is 13 residues long. Germline V CDR1 and CDR2: SGHNT, YENEEA. This CDR3 reads CASSLGAKNIQYF. Here the CDR3 DNA reads TGTGCCAGCAGCCTAGGAGCTAAAAACATTCAGTACTTC. Combining the CDR3 with reference TRBV11-3 and TRBJ2-4 gives the whole variable domain EAGVVQSPRYKIIEKKQPVAFWCNPISGHNTLYWYLQNLGQGPELLIRYENEEAVDDSQLPKDRFSAERLKGVDSTLKIQPAELGDSAVYLCASSLGAKNIQYFGAGTRLSVL.

This clone occurred once. This chain links TRBV9 with TRBJ2-7, with 12 bases identical to TRBD2. CDR1 and CDR2 from the germline V gene are SGDLS and YYNGEE. The trim removed 3 bases at V and 5 bases at J, leaving 12 bases unmatched. The CDR3 covers 17 residues. The CDR3 spells CASSATGTSGLRDEQYF. CDR3 bases: TGTGCCAGCAGCGCGACAGGGACTAGCGGGCTCAGGGACGAGCAGTACTTC.

The chain employs TRBV11-2 and TRBJ1-2, with D perhaps TRBD1 (6 bases). Germline-derived CDR1 and CDR2 are SGHAT and FQNNGV. There are 12 residues in the CDR3. The V and J ends lost 1 base and 7 bases respectively, with 7 bases between them. The CDR3 DNA reads TGTGCCAGCAGCTTAGGGACAGTTGGCTACACCTTC. This translates into CASSLGTVGYTF.

J is TRBJ1-5 and V is TRBV2; D gene uncertain. The length of the CDR3 is 12 residues. Trimming took off 2 bases at V and 4 bases at J, with 3 bases between the two ends. Germline assignment: CDR1 SNHLY and CDR2 FYNNEI. This CDR3 is CASSEPNQPQHF. As DNA, the CDR3 is TGTGCCAGCAGTGAACCTAATCAGCCCCAGCATTTT. The full variable domain, with the rest looked up from reference TRBV2 and TRBJ1-5, is EPEVTQTPSHQVTQMGQEVILRCVPISNHLYFYWYRQILGQKVEFLVSFYNNEISEKSEIFDDQFSVERPDGSNFTLKIRSTKLEDSAMYFCASSEPNQPQHFGDGTRLSIL.

The chain carries TRBV11-3 and TRBJ2-5, with 8 bases matching TRBD2. Trimming at V came to 1 base and at J to 2 bases, leaving 3 bases not matched to a gene. The V gene's germline CDR1 is SGHNT and CDR2 YENEEA. CDR3 length: 15 residues. The CDR3 sequence is CASSLGGGWQETQYF. The CDR3, as DNA: TGTGCCAGCAGCTTAGGCGGGGGGTGGCAAGAGACCCAGTACTTC. The full variable domain, completed using reference TRBV11-3 and TRBJ2-5, is EAGVVQSPRYKIIEKKQPVAFWCNPISGHNTLYWYLQNLGQGPELLIRYENEEAVDDSQLPKDRFSAERLKGVDSTLKIQPAELGDSAVYLCASSLGGGWQETQYFGPGTRLLVL.

This rearrangement joins TRBV5-4 to TRBJ2-3; no clear D. Germline V gives CDR1 SGHNT, CDR2 YYREEE (reference sequence). V was shortened by 0 bases and J by 3 bases, with 8 bases between the two germline ends. The length of the CDR3 is 14 residues. The CDR3 DNA reads TGTGCCAGCAGCTTGGCGCCAGGAACAGATACGCAGTATTTT. Encoded protein: CASSLAPGTDTQYF.

The J gene is TRBJ1-4, the V gene TRBV5-4, with 8 positions matching TRBD1. The CDR3 is 16 amino acids. V lost 4 bases to trimming and J lost 8 bases; unmatched junction nucleotides: 13. Germline CDR1 and CDR2: SGHNT and YYREEE (reference sequence). The CDR3, as DNA: TGTGCCAGCAGCGTTTATACAGGGGGATTAGGGGAAAAACTGTTTTTT. The encoded protein is CASSVYTGGLGEKLFF.

This sequence joins TRBV9 and TRBJ2-7; D possibly corresponds to TRBD2 (6 bases). The length of the CDR3 is 15 residues. Germline values: CDR1 SGDLS, CDR2 YYNGEE. Trimming cost V 4 bases and J 2 bases, with 16 bases left between them. CDR3: CASSKDYWPTYEQYF. The CDR3 coding sequence is TGTGCCAGCAGCAAGGACTATTGGCCCACCTACGAGCAGTACTTC.

CDR3 bases: TGTGCCAGCAGCCTACTACAGGGGAGCTCCTACAATGAGCAGTTCTTC. Protein product: CASSLLQGSSYNEQFF. The chain couples TRBV7-6 to TRBJ2-1; 7 bases fit TRBD1. V lost 5 bases to trimming and J lost 0 bases; unmatched junction nucleotides: 7. The CDR3 contains 16 residues. Germline lookup yields CDR1 SGHVS and CDR2 FNYEAQ.

The chain couples TRBV7-3 to TRBJ2-3, with TRBD2 matching 14 bases. The CDR3 consists of 16 residues. Germline loops: CDR1 SGHTA, CDR2 FQGTGA. With 3 bases clipped from V and 7 bases from J, the junction kept 6 bases outside the gene matches. CDR3 in amino acids: CASSLGLAGVGNTQYF. The CDR3 nucleotides are TGTGCCAGCAGCTTGGGACTAGCGGGAGTCGGGAATACGCAGTATTTT.

This chain connects TRBV9 to TRBJ2-3; 7 bases agree with TRBD2. CDR1 and CDR2 (germline): SGDLS, YYNGEE. J was trimmed by 6 bases and V by 0 bases; bases with no gene match: 7. The CDR3 is made up of 15 amino acids. CDR3 loop: CASSVEGGRADTQYF. CDR3 DNA: TGTGCCAGCAGCGTAGAGGGCGGGAGAGCGGATACGCAGTATTTT. Complete variable domain (other parts from reference TRBV9 and TRBJ2-3): DSGVTQTPKHLITATGQRVTLRCSPRSGDLSVYWYQQSLDQGLQFLIQYYNGEERAKGNILERFSAQQFPDLHSELNLSSLELGDSALYFCASSVEGGRADTQYFGPGTRLTVL.

V gene TRBV2 combines with J gene TRBJ1-5, with D possibly being TRBD1 (6 bases). Per the germline V gene, CDR1 is SNHLY and CDR2 is FYNNEI. V was pared by 1 base and J by 6 bases, with 10 bases between. The CDR3 totals 14 residues. In DNA, the CDR3 is TGTGCCAGCAGTGAAGGACAGGCCGGTCAGCCCCAGCATTTT. This sequence encodes CASSEGQAGQPQHF.

The chain recombines TRBV10-2 with TRBJ1-2, with a tentative D call TRBD1 (5 bases). Germline CDR1 WSHSY, CDR2 SAAADI. The CDR3 consists of 18 residues. V was trimmed by 6 bases and J by 5 bases, leaving 28 bases between them. The CDR3 region is CASSGISPTTGLGYGYTF. The CDR3 nucleotides are TGCGCCAGCAGCGGTATATCCCCAACCACAGGTCTTGGGTATGGCTACACCTTC.

The gene calls are TRBV11-2 and TRBJ2-7; D might be TRBD1 (6 bases). Germline assignment: CDR1 SGHAT and CDR2 FQNNGV. V was trimmed by 6 bases and J by 4 bases, leaving 19 bases between them. CDR3 length: 15 amino acids. CDR3 protein: CASSLTGKVVYEQYF. CDR3 bases: TGTGCCAGCAGTTTGACAGGAAAAGTGGTTTACGAGCAGTACTTC.

The chain employs TRBV10-1 and TRBJ2-7; 7 nucleotides line up with TRBD1. The V gene end was trimmed by 9 bases and the J gene end by 4 bases; junction bases not matched to a gene: 15. The CDR3 runs to 15 residues. CDR1 is WNHNN, CDR2 SYGVQD, per germline (reference sequence). The CDR3 here is CARNRQGQGDYEQYF. The CDR3 DNA sequence: TGCGCCAGGAACCGACAGGGACAAGGGGATTACGAGCAGTACTTC.